Below, 13 T cell receptor beta chains from the same sample are listed, as sequenced in a study of T cell responses to AZD1222 COVID-19 vaccine. Assay used: immunoSEQ multiplex PCR; TCRdb lists only in-frame clones, some missing. The profile shows 110,000 to 150,000 clones, about 93% of them singletons. Sequences were derived from peripheral blood, sampled on day 0 of AZD1222 vaccination. Receptor source: an adult in good health.

V gene TRBV7-3 combines with J gene TRBJ2-5; TRBD1 is a possible D gene (5 bases). The CDR3 extends over 14 amino acids. CDR1 is SGHTA and CDR2 is FQGTGA in the germline V gene. V lost 4 bases and J 5 bases, leaving 14 bases between the germline ends. The CDR3 here is CASSSGQGRETQYF. The CDR3 DNA sequence: TGTGCCAGCAGCTCAGGGCAGGGCCGCGAGACCCAGTACTTC.

V is TRBV19 and J is TRBJ2-7, with 7 bases aligning to TRBD1. This CDR3 is built from 14 residues. V dropped 3 bases and J dropped 2; count of bases not matched to a gene: 4. CDR1 is LNHDA, CDR2 SQIVND, per germline (reference sequence). CDR3 amino acids: CASSMARGPYEQYF. Here the CDR3 DNA reads TGTGCCAGTAGTATGGCTAGGGGGCCCTACGAGCAGTACTTC. The full variable domain, in which reference TRBV19 and TRBJ2-7 provide the parts outside the CDR3, is DGGITQSPKYLFRKEGQNVTLSCEQNLNHDAMYWYRQDPGQGLRLIYYSQIVNDFQKGDIAEGYSVSREKKESFPLTVTSAQKNPTAFYLCASSMARGPYEQYFGPGTRLTVT.

The chain uses TRBV9 and TRBJ1-5, with D possibly matching TRBD1 (6 bases). Germline values: CDR1 SGDLS, CDR2 YYNGEE. V lost 3 bases and J 4 bases, leaving 17 bases between the germline ends. The CDR3 sequence is 16 residues long. The CDR3 DNA sequence: TGTGCCAGCAGCGACGGAACAGGGTCGCGAAATCAGCCCCAGCATTTT. Amino acid sequence: CASSDGTGSRNQPQHF.

CDR3 region: CASSLDGRNEQYF. The CDR3 region has the DNA TGTGCCAGCAGCTTGGACGGTCGTAACGAGCAGTACTTC. The rearrangement joins TRBV5-6 to TRBJ2-7; D gene unclear. The CDR3 consists of 13 residues. The germline CDR1 and CDR2 sequences are SGHDT and YYEEEE. Deletions cut 0 bases from V and 5 bases from J, with 9 bases between.

This chain uses TRBV5-8 with TRBJ2-7, with D possibly TRBD2 on 6 matching bases. CDR1 SGHTS and CDR2 YDEGEE come from the germline V gene. The CDR3 has 15 residues. Trimming left V 2 bases short and J 2 bases short, with 14 bases between. DNA of the CDR3: TGTGCCAGCAGCTTCCCCAGCCGGAGGGCCTACGAGCAGTACTTC. It encodes CASSFPSRRAYEQYF.

The chain links TRBV19 to TRBJ1-3, with 7 bases aligning to TRBD1. The germline V gene encodes CDR1 LNHDA and CDR2 SQIVND (reference sequence). V was clipped by 5 bases and J by 0 bases; unmatched bases: 10. The CDR3 runs to 17 residues. This chain's CDR3 is CASSFSARGNSGNTIYF. In DNA form, the CDR3 reads TGTGCCAGTAGTTTCTCGGCCAGGGGGAACTCTGGAAACACCATATATTTT.

V is TRBV6-2 or TRBV6-3 and J is TRBJ1-1; D uncertain. Deletions cut 2 bases from V and 7 bases from J, with 8 bases between. The V gene's germline CDR1 is MNHEY and CDR2 SVGEGT. The CDR3 extends over 12 amino acids. The CDR3 DNA follows: TGTGCCAGCAGTTACGTGAGGGATGAAGCTTTCTTT. Translation gives CASSYVRDEAFF.

The rearrangement joins TRBV28 to TRBJ1-5; D call uncertain. CDR3 length: 15 residues. Germline values: CDR1 MDHEN, CDR2 SYDVKM. V gave up 5 bases and J gave up 3 bases, with 14 bases separating them. The CDR3 here is CASSLGRRVNQPQHF. The CDR3 DNA reads TGTGCCAGCAGTCTAGGACGGCGTGTCAATCAGCCCCAGCATTTT.

The chain couples TRBV9 to TRBJ1-1; 10 nucleotides agree with TRBD1. V trimming: 4 bases; J trimming: 4 bases; junction bases outside the gene matches: 13. The CDR3 runs 17 residues. The germline V gene has CDR1 SGDLS and CDR2 YYNGEE. The CDR3 region is CASSNPQGTGVGTEAFF. CDR3 nucleotides: TGTGCCAGCAGCAATCCTCAGGGGACAGGGGTGGGCACTGAAGCTTTCTTT.

V gene TRBV6-1 combines with J gene TRBJ1-5; no firm D call. The V end was cut by 2 bases, the J end by 3 bases, with 5 bases between. Germline CDR1 and CDR2: MNHNS and SASEGT. This CDR3 has 13 residues. This CDR3 reads CASSESNNQPQHF. The CDR3, as DNA: TGTGCCAGCAGTGAATCCAACAATCAGCCCCAGCATTTT.

The chain is built from TRBV27 and TRBJ2-3, with D tentatively TRBD1 (5 bases). The CDR3 runs 12 residues. Germline values: CDR1 MNHEY, CDR2 SMNVEV (reference sequence). Trimming removed 5 bases at V and 6 bases at J, with 9 bases between. The CDR3 here is CASSIRGDTQYF. The CDR3 nucleotides are TGTGCCAGCAGTATAAGGGGTGATACGCAGTATTTT.

J is TRBJ1-1 and V is TRBV4-1; D is undetermined. CDR3 size: 14 residues. The germline V and J ends were trimmed by 1 base and 3 bases, with 9 bases remaining between them. The germline CDR1 and CDR2 sequences are MGHRA and YSYEKL. The DNA of the CDR3 is TGCGCCAGCAGCCAAGGTATGAGGGACACTGAAGCTTTCTTT. Translated, it gives CASSQGMRDTEAFF.

The gene calls are TRBV12-1 and TRBJ1-2. TRBV12-1 is a pseudogene locus. The CDR3 length is 15 residues. The DNA of the CDR3 is TGTGCCAGCAGCTGCTTGGACGGGAATAACTATGGCTACACCTTC. Amino acid sequence: CASSCLDGNNYGYTF.